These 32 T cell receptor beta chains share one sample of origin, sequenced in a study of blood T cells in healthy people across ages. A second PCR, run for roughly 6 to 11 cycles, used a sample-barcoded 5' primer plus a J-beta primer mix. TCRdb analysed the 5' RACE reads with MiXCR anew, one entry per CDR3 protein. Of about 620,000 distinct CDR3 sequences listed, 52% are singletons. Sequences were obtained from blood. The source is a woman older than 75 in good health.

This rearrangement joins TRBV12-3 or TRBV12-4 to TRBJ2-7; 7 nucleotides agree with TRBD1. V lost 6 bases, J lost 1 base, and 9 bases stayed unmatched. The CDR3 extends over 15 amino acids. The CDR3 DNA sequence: TGTGCCAGCAGGGAAGGGACAGAGGTATCCTACGAGCAGTACTTC. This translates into CASREGTEVSYEQYF.

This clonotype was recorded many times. CDR3 DNA sequence: TGTGCCAGCAGCTTACTAGCGTCCGTCAGCACAGATACGCAGTATTTT. Protein: CASSLLASVSTDTQYF. This chain uses TRBV7-3 with TRBJ2-3, with a weak D call TRBD2 (6 bases). V was trimmed by 2 bases and J by 0 bases, leaving 12 bases between them. This CDR3 is built from 16 residues. Germline loops: CDR1 SGHTA, CDR2 FQGTGA.

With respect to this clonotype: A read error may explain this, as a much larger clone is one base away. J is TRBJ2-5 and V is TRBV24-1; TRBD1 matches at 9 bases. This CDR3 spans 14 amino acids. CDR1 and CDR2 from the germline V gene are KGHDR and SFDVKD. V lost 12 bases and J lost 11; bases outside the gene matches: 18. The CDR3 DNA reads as TGTGCCGCTCGTGAACAGGGGGCGGACAATGAGCAGTACTTC. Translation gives CAAREQGADNEQYF.

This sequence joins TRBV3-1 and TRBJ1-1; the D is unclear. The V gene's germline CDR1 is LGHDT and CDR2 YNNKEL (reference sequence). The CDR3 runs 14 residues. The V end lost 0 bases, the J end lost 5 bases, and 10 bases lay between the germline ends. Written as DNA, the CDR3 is TGTGCCAGCAGCCAAGACGGTAGAGGAACTGAAGCTTTCTTT. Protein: CASSQDGRGTEAFF.

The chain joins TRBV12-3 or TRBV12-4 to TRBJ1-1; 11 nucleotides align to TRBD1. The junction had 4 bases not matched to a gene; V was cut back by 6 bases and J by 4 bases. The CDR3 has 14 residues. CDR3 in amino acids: CASRGDRGTTEAFF. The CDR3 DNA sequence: TGTGCCAGCAGGGGGGACAGGGGGACCACTGAAGCTTTCTTT.

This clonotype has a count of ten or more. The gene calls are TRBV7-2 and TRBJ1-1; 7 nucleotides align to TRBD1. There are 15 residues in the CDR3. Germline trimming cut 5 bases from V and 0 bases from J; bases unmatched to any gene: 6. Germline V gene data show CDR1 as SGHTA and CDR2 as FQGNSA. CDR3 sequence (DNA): TGTGCCAGCAGCGGAAGAGACAGGGTGAACACTGAAGCTTTCTTT. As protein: CASSGRDRVNTEAFF.

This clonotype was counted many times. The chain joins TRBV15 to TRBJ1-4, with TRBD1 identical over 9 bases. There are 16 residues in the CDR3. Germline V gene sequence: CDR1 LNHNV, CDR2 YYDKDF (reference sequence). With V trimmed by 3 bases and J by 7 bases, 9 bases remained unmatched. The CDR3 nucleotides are TGTGCCACCAGCAGGGCCCGGACAGGGGAAAGTGAAAAACTGTTTTTT. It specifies CATSRARTGESEKLFF.

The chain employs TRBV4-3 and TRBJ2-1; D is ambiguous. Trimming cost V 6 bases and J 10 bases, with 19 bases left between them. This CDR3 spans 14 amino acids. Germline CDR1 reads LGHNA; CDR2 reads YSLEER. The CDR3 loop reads CASSRKIGPQEQFF. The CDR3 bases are TGCGCCAGCAGTCGCAAGATAGGGCCCCAAGAGCAGTTCTTC.

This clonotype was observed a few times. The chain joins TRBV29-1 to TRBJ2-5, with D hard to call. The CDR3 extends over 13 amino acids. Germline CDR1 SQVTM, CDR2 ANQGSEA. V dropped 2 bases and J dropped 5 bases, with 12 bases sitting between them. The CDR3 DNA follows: TGCAGCGTTGAAAGGACGCCCCCGGAGACCCAGTACTTC. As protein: CSVERTPPETQYF.

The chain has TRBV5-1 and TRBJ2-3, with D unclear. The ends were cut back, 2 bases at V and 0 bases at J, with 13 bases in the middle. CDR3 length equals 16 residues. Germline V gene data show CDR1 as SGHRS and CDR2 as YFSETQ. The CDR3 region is CASSLLPASSTDTQYF. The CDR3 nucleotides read TGCGCCAGCAGCTTACTTCCAGCTAGTAGCACAGATACGCAGTATTTT.

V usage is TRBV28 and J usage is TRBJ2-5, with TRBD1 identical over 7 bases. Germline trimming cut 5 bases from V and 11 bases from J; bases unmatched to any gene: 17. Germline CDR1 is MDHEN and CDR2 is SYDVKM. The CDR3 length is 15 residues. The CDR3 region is CASSTPGTVYNEQYF. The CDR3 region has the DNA TGTGCCAGCAGTACTCCCGGGACAGTATACAATGAGCAGTACTTC.

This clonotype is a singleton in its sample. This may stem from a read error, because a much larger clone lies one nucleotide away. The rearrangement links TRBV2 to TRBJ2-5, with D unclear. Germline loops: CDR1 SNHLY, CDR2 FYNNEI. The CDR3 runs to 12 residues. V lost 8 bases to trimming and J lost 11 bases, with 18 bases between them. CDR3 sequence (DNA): TGTGCCAGCCGGCCCATTGCCAATGAGCAGTACTTC. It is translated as CASRPIANEQYF.

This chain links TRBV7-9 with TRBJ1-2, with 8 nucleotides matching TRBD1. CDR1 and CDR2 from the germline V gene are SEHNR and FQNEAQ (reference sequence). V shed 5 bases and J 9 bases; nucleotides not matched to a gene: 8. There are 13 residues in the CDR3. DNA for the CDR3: TGTGCCAGCAGCCCTAAGGACAGGGCTCGCTACACCTTC. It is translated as CASSPKDRARYTF.

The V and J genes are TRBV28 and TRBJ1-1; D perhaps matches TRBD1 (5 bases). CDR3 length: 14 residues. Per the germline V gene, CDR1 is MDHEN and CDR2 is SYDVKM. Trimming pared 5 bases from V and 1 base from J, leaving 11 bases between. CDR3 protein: CASSPGGANTEAFF. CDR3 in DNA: TGTGCCAGCAGTCCAGGAGGGGCGAACACTGAAGCTTTCTTT.

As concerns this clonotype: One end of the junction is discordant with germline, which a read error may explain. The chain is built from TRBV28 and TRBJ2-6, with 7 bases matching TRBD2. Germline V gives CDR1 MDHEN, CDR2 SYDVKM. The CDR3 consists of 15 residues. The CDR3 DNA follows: TGTGCCAGCAGTTTAGCGGGAGCTGGGGCCAGCGTCCTGACTTTC. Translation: CASSLAGAGASVLTF.

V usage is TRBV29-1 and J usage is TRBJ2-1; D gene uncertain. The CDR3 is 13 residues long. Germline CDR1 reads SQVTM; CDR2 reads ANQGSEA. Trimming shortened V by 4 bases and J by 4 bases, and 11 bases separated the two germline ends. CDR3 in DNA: TGCAGCGTTGCGTTTCGGGTGTACAATGAGCAGTTCTTC. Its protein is CSVAFRVYNEQFF.

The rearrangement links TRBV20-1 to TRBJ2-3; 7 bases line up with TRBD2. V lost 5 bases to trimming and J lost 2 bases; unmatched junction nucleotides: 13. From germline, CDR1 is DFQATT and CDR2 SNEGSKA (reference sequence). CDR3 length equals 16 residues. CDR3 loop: CSAPKAGGGATDTQYF. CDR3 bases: TGCAGTGCTCCCAAAGCTGGCGGGGGAGCCACAGATACGCAGTATTTT.

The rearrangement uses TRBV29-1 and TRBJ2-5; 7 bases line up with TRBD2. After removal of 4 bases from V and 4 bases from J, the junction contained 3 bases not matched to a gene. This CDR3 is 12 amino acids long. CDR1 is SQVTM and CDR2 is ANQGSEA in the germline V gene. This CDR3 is CSVGAGSETQYF. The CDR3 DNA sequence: TGCAGCGTTGGAGCGGGGTCAGAGACCCAGTACTTC.

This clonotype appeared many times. CDR3 loop: CASSLWGSGPNNEQFF. CDR3 DNA: TGTGCCAGCAGCCTCTGGGGGAGCGGCCCCAACAATGAGCAGTTCTTC. The chain couples TRBV13 to TRBJ2-1, with D perhaps TRBD1 or TRBD2 (5 bases each). CDR1 and CDR2 (germline): PRHDT, FYEKMQ (reference sequence). The CDR3 length is 16 residues. The V end was cut by 5 bases, the J end by 5 bases, with 19 bases between.

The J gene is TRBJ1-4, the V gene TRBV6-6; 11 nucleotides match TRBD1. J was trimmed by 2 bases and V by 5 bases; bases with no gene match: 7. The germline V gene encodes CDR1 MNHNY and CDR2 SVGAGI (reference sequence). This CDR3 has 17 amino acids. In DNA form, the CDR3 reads TGTGCCAGCAGTCATGGACAGGGGGCAGGGACTAATGAAAAACTGTTTTTT. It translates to CASSHGQGAGTNEKLFF.

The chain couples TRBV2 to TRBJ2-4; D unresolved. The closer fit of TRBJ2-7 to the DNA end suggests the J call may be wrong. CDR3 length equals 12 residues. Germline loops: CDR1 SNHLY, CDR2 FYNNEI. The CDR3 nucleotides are TGTGCCAGCAGTAGCGTTCAATACGAGCAGTACTTC. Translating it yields CASSSVQYEQYF.

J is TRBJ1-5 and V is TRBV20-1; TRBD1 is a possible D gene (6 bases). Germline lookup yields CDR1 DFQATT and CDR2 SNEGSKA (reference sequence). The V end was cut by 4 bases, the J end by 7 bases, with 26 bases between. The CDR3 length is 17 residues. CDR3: CSAIPRGRGVRGQPQHF. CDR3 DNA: TGCAGTGCTATCCCTCGGGGCAGGGGAGTCCGGGGACAGCCCCAGCATTTT.

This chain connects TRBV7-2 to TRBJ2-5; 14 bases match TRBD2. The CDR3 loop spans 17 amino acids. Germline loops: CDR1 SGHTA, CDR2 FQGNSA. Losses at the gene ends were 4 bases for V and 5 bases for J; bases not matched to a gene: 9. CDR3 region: CASSSIRTSGGRETQYF. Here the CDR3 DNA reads TGTGCCAGCAGCTCCATACGGACTAGCGGGGGGAGGGAGACCCAGTACTTC.

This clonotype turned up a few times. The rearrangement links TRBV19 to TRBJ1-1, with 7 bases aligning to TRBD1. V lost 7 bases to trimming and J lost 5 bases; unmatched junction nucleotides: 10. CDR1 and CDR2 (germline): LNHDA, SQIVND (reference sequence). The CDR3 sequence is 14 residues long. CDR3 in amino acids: CASMTGNRETEAFF. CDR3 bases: TGTGCCAGTATGACAGGGAATAGGGAAACTGAAGCTTTCTTT.

CDR3 loop: CSVQQGAGLGTEAFF. The CDR3 DNA is TGCAGCGTCCAACAGGGGGCTGGATTAGGGACTGAAGCTTTCTTT. V gene TRBV29-1 combines with J gene TRBJ1-1; TRBD1 matches at 9 bases. V shed 6 bases and J 5 bases; nucleotides not matched to a gene: 13. The CDR3 is made up of 15 amino acids. CDR1 and CDR2 (germline): SQVTM, ANQGSEA. Full variable domain (remainder filled in from reference TRBV29-1 and TRBJ1-1): SAVISQKPSRDICQRGTSLTIQCQVDSQVTMMFWYRQQPGQSLTLIATANQGSEATYESGFVIDKFPISRPNLTFSTLTVSNMSPEDSSIYLCSVQQGAGLGTEAFFGQGTRLTVV.

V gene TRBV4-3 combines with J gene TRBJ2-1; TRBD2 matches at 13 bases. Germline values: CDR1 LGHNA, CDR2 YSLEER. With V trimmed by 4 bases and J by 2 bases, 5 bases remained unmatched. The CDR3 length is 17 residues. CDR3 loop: CASSPLAGGPAYNEQFF. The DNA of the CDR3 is TGCGCCAGCAGCCCACTAGCGGGGGGGCCGGCCTACAATGAGCAGTTCTTC.

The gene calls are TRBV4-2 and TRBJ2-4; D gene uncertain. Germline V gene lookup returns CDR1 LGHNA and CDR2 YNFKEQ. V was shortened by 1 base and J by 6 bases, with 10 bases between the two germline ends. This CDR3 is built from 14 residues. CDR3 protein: CASSQGIVLNIQYF. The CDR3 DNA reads TGTGCCAGCAGCCAAGGTATCGTCCTAAACATTCAGTACTTC.

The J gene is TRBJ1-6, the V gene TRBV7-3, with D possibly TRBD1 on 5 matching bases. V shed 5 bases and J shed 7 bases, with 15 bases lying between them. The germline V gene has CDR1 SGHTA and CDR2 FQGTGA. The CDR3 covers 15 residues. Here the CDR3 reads CASSLPGTNNSPLHF. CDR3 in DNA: TGTGCCAGCAGCCTCCCCGGGACGAACAATTCACCCCTCCACTTT.

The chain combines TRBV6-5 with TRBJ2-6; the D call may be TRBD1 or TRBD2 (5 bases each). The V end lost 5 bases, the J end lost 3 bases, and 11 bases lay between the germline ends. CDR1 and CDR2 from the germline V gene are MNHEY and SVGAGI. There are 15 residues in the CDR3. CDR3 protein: CASSPGAVGANVLTF. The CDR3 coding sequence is TGTGCCAGCAGTCCCGGGGCGGTTGGGGCCAACGTCCTGACTTTC.

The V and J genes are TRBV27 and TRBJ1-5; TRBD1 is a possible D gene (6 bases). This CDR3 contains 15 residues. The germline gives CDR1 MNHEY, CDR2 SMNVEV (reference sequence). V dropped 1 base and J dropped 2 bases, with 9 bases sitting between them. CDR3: CASSLYRDRNQPQHF. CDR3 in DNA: TGTGCCAGCAGTTTATACAGGGACCGCAATCAGCCCCAGCATTTT.

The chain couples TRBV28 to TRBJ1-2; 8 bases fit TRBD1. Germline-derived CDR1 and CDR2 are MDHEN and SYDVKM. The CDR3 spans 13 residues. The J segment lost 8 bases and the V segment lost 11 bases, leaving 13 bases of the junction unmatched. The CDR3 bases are TGTGCCTGGCAGGACAGGGATTTGGAGGGCTACACCTTC. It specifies CAWQDRDLEGYTF.

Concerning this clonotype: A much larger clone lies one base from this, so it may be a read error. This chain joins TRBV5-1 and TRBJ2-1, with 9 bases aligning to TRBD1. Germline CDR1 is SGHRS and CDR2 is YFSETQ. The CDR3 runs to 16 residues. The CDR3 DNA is TGCGCCGGCAGCTCGGGGACAGGGCCTACCGTCAATGAGCAGTTCTTC. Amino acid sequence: CAGSSGTGPTVNEQFF. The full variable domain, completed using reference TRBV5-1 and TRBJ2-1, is KAGVTQTPRYLIKTRGQQVTLSCSPISGHRSVSWYQQTPGQGLQFLFEYFSETQRNKGNFPGRFSGRQFSNSRSEMNVSTLELGDSALYLCAGSSGTGPTVNEQFFGPGTRLTVL.